These 32 T cell receptor beta chains were all obtained from the same sample, sequenced in a study of CD8 T cells in ankylosing spondylitis. Broader study findings: Eight or nine highly homologous variants made up a TCR beta motif that seemed to typify ankylosing spondylitis blood.

The antigens for these receptors are not known. TCRdb analysed the 5' RACE reads with MiXCR anew, one entry per CDR3 protein. The data hold 450,000 to 550,000 distinct CDR3 sequences, with over 4% observed a single time. The material sequenced was blood, either unsorted or a sorted T cell fraction (not recorded which). These receptors were obtained from a male donor with ankylosing spondylitis.

This clonotype was seen repeatedly, ten times or more. The J gene is TRBJ2-7, the V gene TRBV18, with D perhaps matching TRBD1 (6 bases). Trimming removed 4 bases from V and 7 bases from J, with 8 bases in between. There are 11 residues in the CDR3. The germline V gene has CDR1 KGHSH and CDR2 LQKENI. The CDR3 nucleotides read TGTGCCAGCTCACACGACAGGGAGCAGTACTTC. It encodes CASSHDREQYF.

This clonotype was recorded at least ten times. The chain recombines TRBV12-3 or TRBV12-4 with TRBJ1-5, with no clear D. The CDR3 loop spans 11 amino acids. The germline V and J ends were trimmed by 5 bases and 9 bases, with 8 bases remaining between them. In nucleotides, the CDR3 is TGTGCCAGCAGTCTTCCTGGGCCCCAGCATTTT. This translates into CASSLPGPQHF.

This clonotype was counted at least ten times. The genes are TRBV20-1 and TRBJ2-7; TRBD2 matches 7 bases. Germline V gene sequence: CDR1 DFQATT, CDR2 SNEGSKA (reference sequence). The CDR3 runs to 13 residues. The V segment lost 2 bases and the J segment 3 bases; nucleotides outside the gene matches: 4. CDR3: CSARMSGVYEQYF. The CDR3 nucleotides read TGCAGTGCTAGAATGAGCGGGGTCTACGAGCAGTACTTC.

This clonotype was observed at least ten times. The chain employs TRBV12-3 or TRBV12-4 and TRBJ2-7; 7 bases align to TRBD1. The length of the CDR3 is 13 residues. J gave up 2 bases and V 4 bases, and 2 bases lay outside the gene matches. CDR3 in DNA: TGTGCCAGCAGTTGGACAGGAACCTACGAGCAGTACTTC. It is translated as CASSWTGTYEQYF.

This sequence joins TRBV9 and TRBJ2-2, with 7 bases that match TRBD2. Germline CDR1 SGDLS, CDR2 YYNGEE. There are 15 residues in the CDR3. With V trimmed by 3 bases and J by 4 bases, 6 bases remained unmatched. The chain's CDR3 is CASSAVGGSTGELFF. In DNA form, the CDR3 reads TGTGCCAGCAGCGCAGTCGGGGGGTCCACCGGGGAGCTGTTTTTT.

This clonotype was counted at least ten times. The rearrangement links TRBV5-1 to TRBJ2-7, with D possibly TRBD1 on 6 matching bases. V gave up 4 bases and J gave up 0 bases, with 11 bases separating them. CDR1 is SGHRS and CDR2 is YFSETQ in the germline V gene. CDR3 length equals 14 residues. The CDR3 region is CASSLDRFSYEQYF. CDR3 nucleotides: TGCGCCAGCAGCCTCGACAGGTTCTCCTACGAGCAGTACTTC. Using reference TRBV5-1 and TRBJ2-7 for the parts outside the CDR3, the full variable domain is KAGVTQTPRYLIKTRGQQVTLSCSPISGHRSVSWYQQTPGQGLQFLFEYFSETQRNKGNFPGRFSGRQFSNSRSEMNVSTLELGDSALYLCASSLDRFSYEQYFGPGTRLTVT.

This clonotype was observed many times. The V gene is TRBV29-1, the J gene TRBJ1-1, with 9 nucleotides matching TRBD1. Germline V gene lookup returns CDR1 SQVTM and CDR2 ANQGSEA. This CDR3 has 12 residues. Losses at the gene ends were 6 bases for V and 11 bases for J; bases not matched to a gene: 10. CDR3 nucleotide sequence: TGCAGCGTCTCGGGACAGGGAAGTGAGGCTTTCTTT. Encoded protein: CSVSGQGSEAFF.

This clonotype was detected many times. The chain combines TRBV11-1 with TRBJ2-7, with D unresolved. CDR1 SGHAT and CDR2 FQDESV come from the germline V gene (reference sequence). The CDR3 loop spans 16 amino acids. Trimming stripped 3 bases from V and 0 bases from J, with 15 bases between. The CDR3 sequence is CASSLGNPFGSYEQYF. CDR3 DNA sequence: TGTGCCAGCAGCTTGGGCAACCCTTTCGGCTCCTACGAGCAGTACTTC.

This clonotype was seen many times. V and J are TRBV7-2 and TRBJ1-2, with TRBD1 matching 10 bases. CDR1 is SGHTA, CDR2 FQGNSA, per germline. Trimming removed 4 bases from V and 10 bases from J; junction bases left unmatched: 6. This CDR3 is built from 13 residues. The CDR3: CASSYGQGGIYTF. The CDR3 nucleotides read TGTGCCAGCAGCTATGGACAGGGGGGTATCTACACCTTC.

The V gene is TRBV27, the J gene TRBJ2-7, with 7 bases lining up with TRBD1. Germline CDR1 MNHEY, CDR2 SMNVEV (reference sequence). V dropped 6 bases and J dropped 3; count of bases not matched to a gene: 8. CDR3 length equals 14 residues. The CDR3 is CASSVQGKFYEQYF. CDR3 coding DNA: TGTGCCAGCAGCGTACAGGGGAAGTTCTACGAGCAGTACTTC.

This clonotype was recorded many times. The chain links TRBV6-2 or TRBV6-3 to TRBJ2-1; a possible D gene is TRBD1 (6 bases). Per germline, CDR1 MNHEY and CDR2 SVGEGT. This CDR3 is built from 12 residues. V gave up 6 bases and J gave up 13 bases, with 16 bases separating them. DNA for the CDR3: TGTGCCAGCAGGCAACGGGACACCCTCCAGTTCTTC. Its translation: CASRQRDTLQFF.

This clonotype has just a few counts. This chain uses TRBV19 with TRBJ1-2; D is possibly TRBD1 (6 bases). V gave up 7 bases and J gave up 3 bases, with 12 bases separating them. The CDR3 spans 13 residues. CDR1 is LNHDA and CDR2 is SQIVND in the germline V gene (reference sequence). This CDR3 reads CASTRGSDYGYTF. In DNA form, the CDR3 reads TGTGCCAGTACGAGGGGGTCTGACTATGGCTACACCTTC. Together with reference TRBV19 and TRBJ1-2, the CDR3 gives the full variable domain: DGGITQSPKYLFRKEGQNVTLSCEQNLNHDAMYWYRQDPGQGLRLIYYSQIVNDFQKGDIAEGYSVSREKKESFPLTVTSAQKNPTAFYLCASTRGSDYGYTFGSGTRLTVV.

The table lists this clonotype with many counts. This chain's CDR3 is CASSYEGGYYEQYF. CDR3 nucleotides: TGTGCCAGCAGTTACGAAGGGGGGTACTACGAGCAGTACTTC. The chain links TRBV6-5 to TRBJ2-7; D possibly matches TRBD1 or TRBD2 (6 bases each). The CDR3 spans 14 residues. V lost 2 bases and J 3 bases, leaving 11 bases between the germline ends. Germline assignment: CDR1 MNHEY and CDR2 SVGAGI.

This clonotype has at least ten counts. The chain links TRBV24-1 to TRBJ1-2; possibly TRBD1 for D (6 bases). Germline CDR1 is KGHDR and CDR2 is SFDVKD. This CDR3 spans 13 amino acids. V lost 2 bases, J lost 7 bases, and 10 bases lay in between. Written as DNA, the CDR3 is TGTGCCACCAGTGATTGGACAGCTTCTGGCTACACCTTC. Translating it yields CATSDWTASGYTF.

There are many counts of this clonotype. V is TRBV7-9 and J is TRBJ2-5; no reliable D call. The germline V gene has CDR1 SEHNR and CDR2 FQNEAQ (reference sequence). Deletions cut 5 bases from V and 3 bases from J, with 7 bases between. This CDR3 spans 12 amino acids. CDR3 in DNA: TGTGCCAGCAGCCTAGACGAAGAGACCCAGTACTTC. This gives the protein CASSLDEETQYF.

This clonotype has a count of ten or more. The V call is TRBV6-2 or TRBV6-3, the J call TRBJ2-3; D is undetermined. This CDR3 comprises 13 residues. Looked up from germline, CDR1 is MNHEY and CDR2 is SVGEGT. V shed 6 bases and J shed 3 bases, with 10 bases lying between them. DNA for the CDR3: TGTGCCAGCAGCCCACTCCGGACAGATACGCAGTATTTT. It translates to CASSPLRTDTQYF.

The sample holds many counts of this clonotype. The V call is TRBV12-3 or TRBV12-4, the J call TRBJ2-5; 7 bases match TRBD2. The CDR3 contains 15 residues. The ends lost 3 bases at V and 4 bases at J; junction bases unmatched: 8. As DNA, the CDR3 is TGTGCCAGCAGTTTTTTCGCCGGGGGGTTAGAGACCCAGTACTTC. It codes for CASSFFAGGLETQYF.

Ten or more counts support this clonotype. The chain carries TRBV5-1 and TRBJ2-7; weak D call: TRBD2 (5 bases). Per the germline V gene, CDR1 is SGHRS and CDR2 is YFSETQ. This CDR3 region has 13 residues. V was clipped by 2 bases and J by 7 bases, with 13 bases between them. The DNA of the CDR3 is TGCGCCAGCAGCTTCGGACTGCCTGGGGAGCAGTACTTC. Translated: CASSFGLPGEQYF.

This clonotype was picked up a small number of times. The rearrangement links TRBV2 to TRBJ1-6; 8 nucleotides line up with TRBD1. The CDR3 has 14 amino acids. With 3 bases clipped from V and 8 bases from J, the junction kept 3 bases outside the gene matches. Germline loops: CDR1 SNHLY, CDR2 FYNNEI. The CDR3 sequence: CASSDDRGYSPLHF. CDR3 DNA sequence: TGTGCCAGCAGTGATGACAGGGGCTATTCACCCCTCCACTTT.

Ten or more counts support this clonotype. The CDR3 nucleotides read TGCGCCAGCAGGCCCCGAGGAACTGAAGCTTTCTTT. Translation gives CASRPRGTEAFF. The chain joins TRBV10-2 to TRBJ1-1; D unclear. Per the germline V gene, CDR1 is WSHSY and CDR2 is SAAADI. This CDR3 has 12 amino acids. Trimming took off 6 bases at V and 5 bases at J, with 10 bases between the two ends.

The chain uses TRBV2 and TRBJ2-3, with 9 bases fitting TRBD1. CDR1 SNHLY and CDR2 FYNNEI come from the germline V gene. With V trimmed by 5 bases and J by 2 bases, 8 bases remained unmatched. The CDR3 totals 16 residues. This chain's CDR3 is CASSRTGQGATDTQYF. The CDR3 nucleotides read TGTGCCAGCAGTCGGACGGGACAGGGCGCCACAGATACGCAGTATTTT.

The chain is built from TRBV27 and TRBJ2-1; 9 bases are a match to TRBD1. The J segment lost 6 bases and the V segment lost 5 bases, leaving 14 bases of the junction unmatched. This CDR3 contains 17 residues. The V gene's germline CDR1 is MNHEY and CDR2 SMNVEV (reference sequence). In nucleotides, the CDR3 is TGTGCCAGCAGTCGGCGACCCGGGACAGGGTCGTTCAATGAGCAGTTCTTC. Residues: CASSRRPGTGSFNEQFF.

This clonotype was counted a few times. CDR3 residues: CSARTPLAAPSNYGYTF. The DNA of the CDR3 is TGCAGTGCTAGAACCCCGTTAGCAGCACCATCTAACTATGGCTACACCTTC. This chain links TRBV20-1 with TRBJ1-2; D ambiguous. CDR1 is DFQATT and CDR2 is SNEGSKA in the germline V gene (reference sequence). The CDR3 is 17 amino acids. The V end was cut by 2 bases, the J end by 0 bases, with 19 bases between.

The sample holds many counts of this clonotype. This chain uses TRBV27 with TRBJ1-2; D is possibly TRBD1 (5 bases). Trimming pared 4 bases from V and 8 bases from J, leaving 11 bases between. Germline V gene lookup returns CDR1 MNHEY and CDR2 SMNVEV (reference sequence). The CDR3 loop spans 12 amino acids. The DNA of the CDR3 is TGTGCCAGCAGTTCCCAGGGCGGCGGCTACACCTTC. It yields the protein CASSSQGGGYTF.

This clonotype was seen repeatedly, ten times or more. The chain is built from TRBV6-5 and TRBJ2-2; TRBD2 might be the D (5 bases). In germline, CDR1 is MNHEY, CDR2 SVGAGI. CDR3 length: 13 residues. V gave up 4 bases and J gave up 11 bases, with 14 bases separating them. The DNA for the CDR3 is TGTGCCAGCAGTTGGTCCCGGGGTCTAGAGCTGTTTTTT. Protein sequence: CASSWSRGLELFF.

This clonotype has at least ten counts. The chain is built from TRBV12-3 or TRBV12-4 and TRBJ1-5; D gene uncertain. Trimming left V 6 bases short and J 1 base short, with 16 bases between. This CDR3 is 16 amino acids long. CDR3 sequence (DNA): TGTGCCAGCAGATCGGAAGGGTGGTACAGCAATCAGCCCCAGCATTTT. Translating gives CASRSEGWYSNQPQHF.

This clonotype came up many times. The V gene is TRBV4-3, the J gene TRBJ1-1; D gene uncertain. V lost 0 bases and J 1 base, leaving 3 bases between the germline ends. Germline CDR1 is LGHNA and CDR2 is YSLEER. The length of the CDR3 is 13 residues. This CDR3 is CASSQDRNTEAFF. The CDR3 DNA follows: TGCGCCAGCAGCCAAGATCGGAACACTGAAGCTTTCTTT.

This clonotype was picked up a small number of times. The chain couples TRBV29-1 to TRBJ1-2; TRBD1 matches at 10 bases. V lost 2 bases and J lost 4; bases outside the gene matches: 13. CDR3 length equals 17 residues. Germline CDR1 reads SQVTM; CDR2 reads ANQGSEA. CDR3 in amino acids: CSVEPVTWDRGVYGYTF. DNA for the CDR3: TGCAGCGTTGAACCCGTCACTTGGGACAGGGGAGTCTATGGCTACACCTTC.

The rearrangement uses TRBV7-6 and TRBJ2-7, with no clear D. This CDR3 is built from 15 residues. V was trimmed by 1 base and J by 0 bases, leaving 10 bases between them. Per the germline V gene, CDR1 is SGHVS and CDR2 is FNYEAQ. CDR3 sequence (DNA): TGTGCCAGCAGCTTAGGTTCTGGGATCTCCTACGAGCAGTACTTC. This codes for CASSLGSGISYEQYF. Complete variable domain (other parts from reference TRBV7-6 and TRBJ2-7): GAGVSQSPRYKVTKRGQDVALRCDPISGHVSLYWYRQALGQGPEFLTYFNYEAQQDKSGLPNDRFSAERPEGSISTLTIQRTEQRDSAMYRCASSLGSGISYEQYFGPGTRLTVT.

The sample holds many counts of this clonotype. V is TRBV6-2 or TRBV6-3 and J is TRBJ2-7; possibly TRBD1 for D (5 bases). Trimming took 6 bases from V and 4 from J, leaving 10 bases between them. The CDR3 covers 12 residues. CDR1 is MNHEY, CDR2 SVGEGT, per germline. The CDR3 sequence is CASSKTDYEQYF. CDR3 DNA: TGTGCCAGCAGCAAGACAGATTACGAGCAGTACTTC.

This clonotype was seen many times. The chain has TRBV7-2 and TRBJ1-1; D not certain. Germline loops: CDR1 SGHTA, CDR2 FQGNSA. Trimming took off 2 bases at V and 4 bases at J, with 8 bases between the two ends. The length of the CDR3 is 13 residues. CDR3 bases: TGTGCCAGCAGCTTAACTAGGGCCACTGAAGCTTTCTTT. This sequence encodes CASSLTRATEAFF.

The CDR3 DNA reads TGTGCCAGCCTCAGGGTAGGCACTGAAGCTTTCTTT. Its protein product is CASLRVGTEAFF. This chain links TRBV28 with TRBJ1-1; a possible D gene is TRBD1 (5 bases). Trimming removed 8 bases from V and 4 bases from J, with 11 bases in between. Germline CDR1 and CDR2: MDHEN and SYDVKM. CDR3 size: 12 residues.